These 30 T cell receptor beta chains share one sample of origin, sequenced in a study of naive and memory T cell subsets. Study results and limitations: Naive repertoires, especially CD8, held a few larger clonotypes, possibly memory cells re-expressing CD45RA.

Antigens for these TCRs are unknown. Two oligonucleotides, mixed equimolar, formed the beta constant-region primer covering TRBC1 and TRBC2. Nested alpha and beta constant-region primers with the SP2 primer drove four PCR rounds on ligated cDNA. MiXCR, applied by TCRdb to the UMI-ligation and nested PCR reads, yields one record per CDR3 protein. The table records fewer than 150,000 distinct CDR3 sequences, more than 15% of them present only once. Sample: naive CD8+ T cells from blood. The receptors originated from a human donor in good health.

This clonotype turned up a few times. The V call is TRBV4-1, the J call TRBJ2-3, with 9 positions matching TRBD2. CDR1 is MGHRA, CDR2 YSYEKL, per germline. The CDR3 consists of 19 residues. V was pared by 1 base and J by 6 bases, with 17 bases of the junction left unmatched. Here the CDR3 reads CASSQVLAGREGLGDTQYF. In nucleotides, the CDR3 is TGCGCCAGCAGCCAAGTCTTAGCGGGGCGGGAGGGCTTGGGTGATACGCAGTATTTT.

V and J are TRBV7-6 and TRBJ2-2; 7 bases map to TRBD1. Germline lookup yields CDR1 SGHVS and CDR2 FNYEAQ. The CDR3 covers 19 residues. J lost 3 bases, V lost 1 base, and 14 bases had no gene match. DNA of the CDR3: TGTGCCAGCAGCTTAGGGGCACAGGGGAACCTTTTGGACACCGGGGAGCTGTTTTTT. Translating gives CASSLGAQGNLLDTGELFF.

The chain uses TRBV7-9 and TRBJ2-7; the D gene is possibly TRBD2 (5 bases). V lost 1 base to trimming and J lost 6 bases, with 13 bases between them. CDR3 length: 14 residues. Per germline, CDR1 SEHNR and CDR2 FQNEAQ (reference sequence). The CDR3 sequence is CASSLGNGGAEQYF. CDR3 sequence (DNA): TGTGCCAGCAGCTTAGGTAACGGAGGAGCCGAGCAGTACTTC.

This clonotype appeared many times. The V call is TRBV6-5, the J call TRBJ2-3; D not certain. Germline V lookup: CDR1 MNHEY, CDR2 SVGAGI. The CDR3 extends over 13 amino acids. Trimming left V 5 bases short and J 2 bases short, with 8 bases between. CDR3 in amino acids: CASSDDPTDTQYF. The CDR3 region has the DNA TGTGCCAGCAGTGACGACCCCACAGATACGCAGTATTTT.

In DNA, the CDR3 is TGCGCCAGCAGTGAGTCGGTGGGACGCACAGATACGCAGTATTTT. It codes for CASSESVGRTDTQYF. The V call is TRBV10-2, the J call TRBJ2-3; D is possibly TRBD1 or TRBD2 (5 bases each). CDR1 and CDR2 (germline): WSHSY, SAAADI. Trimming cost V 0 bases and J 1 base, with 8 bases left between them. This CDR3 comprises 15 residues.

The rearrangement uses TRBV10-3 and TRBJ2-5; 14 nucleotides match TRBD2. Germline values: CDR1 ENHRY, CDR2 SYGVKD. V lost 2 bases to trimming and J lost 5 bases; unmatched junction nucleotides: 10. This CDR3 spans 18 amino acids. CDR3 coding DNA: TGTGCCATCAGTGAGACCCGACTAGCGGGAGGGCCGGGGGAGACCCAGTACTTC. This gives the protein CAISETRLAGGPGETQYF.

The chain employs TRBV29-1 and TRBJ2-1; TRBD2 might be the D (6 bases). CDR1 is SQVTM and CDR2 is ANQGSEA in the germline V gene. The CDR3 length is 15 residues. Trimming took off 7 bases at V and 3 bases at J, with 19 bases between the two ends. In DNA form, the CDR3 reads TGCAGCGGGACCCATTCGGCGGGGTACTACAATGAGCAGTTCTTC. Translation gives CSGTHSAGYYNEQFF.

The chain combines TRBV9 with TRBJ2-1; a weak D match, TRBD2 (6 bases). The germline V gene has CDR1 SGDLS and CDR2 YYNGEE. Trimming stripped 0 bases from V and 3 bases from J, with 10 bases between. The length of the CDR3 is 15 residues. The CDR3 DNA reads TGTGCCAGCAGCGTAGACGGGAGAATCTACAATGAGCAGTTCTTC. Translation gives CASSVDGRIYNEQFF.

This clonotype has more than one count but fewer than ten. This sequence joins TRBV5-1 and TRBJ1-2, with TRBD1 matching 9 bases. The V gene's germline CDR1 is SGHRS and CDR2 YFSETQ. There are 14 residues in the CDR3. Losses at the gene ends were 0 bases for V and 6 bases for J; bases not matched to a gene: 3. The DNA for the CDR3 is TGCGCCAGCAGCTTGGCCGGGACAGGGAATGGCTACACCTTC. Protein product: CASSLAGTGNGYTF.

The chain couples TRBV7-6 to TRBJ2-3, with 7 positions matching TRBD2. In germline, CDR1 is SGHVS, CDR2 FNYEAQ. The CDR3 runs 16 residues. The junction had 7 bases not matched to a gene; V was cut back by 2 bases and J by 2 bases. This CDR3 is CASSLRAAGFTDTQYF. CDR3 nucleotides: TGTGCCAGCAGCTTAAGAGCAGCGGGATTCACAGATACGCAGTATTTT.

This CDR3 is CASSIGAGVNEQYF. The CDR3 nucleotides read TGTGCCAGTAGTATCGGAGCGGGAGTAAACGAGCAGTACTTC. The rearrangement uses TRBV19 and TRBJ2-7; TRBD2 aligns across 8 bases. The CDR3 sequence is 14 residues long. V shed 3 bases, J shed 5 bases, and the junction held 6 bases outside the gene matches. In germline, CDR1 is LNHDA, CDR2 SQIVND (reference sequence).

The chain combines TRBV20-1 with TRBJ2-7, with D possibly being TRBD1 (5 bases). CDR3 length: 14 amino acids. V lost 3 bases and J lost 2, with 14 bases in between. Germline V gene sequence: CDR1 DFQATT, CDR2 SNEGSKA (reference sequence). CDR3 bases: TGCAGTGCTAGTATGGGGCGAGAGACCTACGAGCAGTACTTC. Translation: CSASMGRETYEQYF.

The chain combines TRBV12-5 with TRBJ2-3, with 9 nucleotides matching TRBD1. The CDR3 extends over 19 amino acids. Germline V gene lookup returns CDR1 LGHNT and CDR2 FRNRAP. J gave up 0 bases and V 4 bases, and 14 bases lay outside the gene matches. The CDR3 sequence: CASGWGAGQGVTSTDTQYF. The CDR3 nucleotides are TGTGCTAGTGGTTGGGGCGCGGGACAGGGCGTCACTAGCACAGATACGCAGTATTTT.

The V gene is TRBV5-1, the J gene TRBJ1-5; the D gene is possibly TRBD1 (6 bases). Germline V CDR1 and CDR2: SGHRS, YFSETQ. The V end lost 1 base, the J end lost 7 bases, and 18 bases lay between the germline ends. CDR3 length: 16 amino acids. The CDR3, as DNA: TGCGCCAGCAGCTTGCCCGGCAGGGGCCTTGGACAGCCCCAGCATTTT. It translates to CASSLPGRGLGQPQHF.

This clonotype was seen a handful of times. The chain links TRBV29-1 to TRBJ1-2, with D perhaps matching TRBD1 (6 bases). Trimming removed 2 bases from V and 5 bases from J, with 12 bases in between. This CDR3 spans 13 amino acids. In germline, CDR1 is SQVTM, CDR2 ANQGSEA. CDR3 in amino acids: CSVEHTGRYGYTF. CDR3 coding DNA: TGCAGCGTTGAACATACAGGGCGGTATGGCTACACCTTC.

The rearrangement links TRBV6-2 or TRBV6-3 to TRBJ2-1, with 8 bases that match TRBD2. Losses at the gene ends were 2 bases for V and 8 bases for J; bases not matched to a gene: 11. This CDR3 spans 16 amino acids. From germline, CDR1 is MNHEY and CDR2 SVGEGT. CDR3 sequence (DNA): TGTGCCAGCAGTTACCTTATCGGGAGGGCCAAGGATGAGCAGTTCTTC. Translating gives CASSYLIGRAKDEQFF.

This rearrangement joins TRBV28 to TRBJ2-4; D gene unclear. Germline loops: CDR1 MDHEN, CDR2 SYDVKM. This CDR3 has 13 amino acids. V lost 3 bases and J 10 bases, leaving 13 bases between the germline ends. Here the CDR3 reads CASSFQATGIQYF. The CDR3 DNA reads as TGTGCCAGCAGTTTTCAGGCTACGGGTATTCAGTACTTC. Combining the CDR3 with reference TRBV28 and TRBJ2-4 gives the whole variable domain DVKVTQSSRYLVKRTGEKVFLECVQDMDHENMFWYRQDPGLGLRLIYFSYDVKMKEKGDIPEGYSVSREKKERFSLILESASTNQTSMYLCASSFQATGIQYFGAGTRLSVL.

This clonotype showed up just a few times. The chain carries TRBV20-1 and TRBJ2-1, with D perhaps TRBD1 (6 bases). V was clipped by 3 bases and J by 4 bases, with 10 bases between them. This CDR3 is 13 amino acids long. Looked up from germline, CDR1 is DFQATT and CDR2 is SNEGSKA (reference sequence). The DNA of the CDR3 is TGCAGTGCTAGCATAGGGACATACAATGAGCAGTTCTTC. Amino acid sequence: CSASIGTYNEQFF.

This clonotype appeared a few times. The chain joins TRBV18 to TRBJ2-7; weak D call: TRBD1 (6 bases). CDR3 length equals 16 residues. CDR1 and CDR2 from the germline V gene are KGHSH and LQKENI. Trimming shortened V by 0 bases and J by 0 bases, and 12 bases separated the two germline ends. Written as DNA, the CDR3 is TGTGCCAGCTCACCACCGCGGGCAGGGGTCTCCTACGAGCAGTACTTC. Translated, it gives CASSPPRAGVSYEQYF.

On this clonotype: The conserved final phenylalanine or tryptophan is absent from the CDR3, which likely points to a read error. CDR3 loop: CASSELSSGGMDEQFS. CDR3 sequence (DNA): TGCGCCAGCAGTGAGTTGTCTAGCGGAGGCATGGATGAGCAGTTCTCC. The chain uses TRBV10-1 and TRBJ2-1; 7 positions match TRBD2. The V gene end was trimmed by 1 base and the J gene end by 8 bases; junction bases not matched to a gene: 11. CDR3 length: 16 residues. Germline loops: CDR1 WNHNN, CDR2 SYGVQD (reference sequence).

J is TRBJ2-7 and V is TRBV14, with TRBD2 matching over 7 bases. The CDR3 extends over 11 amino acids. Looked up from germline, CDR1 is SGHDN and CDR2 is FVKESK. J gave up 3 bases and V 8 bases, and 1 base lay outside the gene matches. The CDR3: CASGEGYEQYF. The CDR3 DNA reads TGTGCCAGCGGGGAGGGCTACGAGCAGTACTTC. Using reference TRBV14 and TRBJ2-7 for the parts outside the CDR3, the full variable domain is EAGVTQFPSHSVIEKGQTVTLRCDPISGHDNLYWYRRVMGKEIKFLLHFVKESKQDESGMPNNRFLAERTGGTYSTLKVQPAELEDSGVYFCASGEGYEQYFGPGTRLTVT.

V and J are TRBV11-2 and TRBJ2-1, with TRBD2 matching 8 bases. This CDR3 comprises 15 residues. Germline CDR1 SGHAT, CDR2 FQNNGV. The trim removed 5 bases at V and 6 bases at J, leaving 9 bases unmatched. In DNA, the CDR3 is TGTGCCAGCAGCCCCCTAGCGGGCGCAGGCAATGAGCAGTTCTTC. Protein sequence: CASSPLAGAGNEQFF. The full variable domain, completed using reference TRBV11-2 and TRBJ2-1, is EAGVAQSPRYKIIEKRQSVAFWCNPISGHATLYWYQQILGQGPKLLIQFQNNGVVDDSQLPKDRFSAERLKGVDSTLKIQPAKLEDSAVYLCASSPLAGAGNEQFFGPGTRLTVL.

The chain uses TRBV12-3 or TRBV12-4 and TRBJ2-3, with 7 bases aligning to TRBD2. The CDR3 is 14 residues long. The V and J ends lost 3 bases and 6 bases, in that order; junction bases with no gene match: 6. As DNA, the CDR3 is TGTGCCAGCAGTTTTGCGGGAGCGAGGGATACGCAGTATTTT. Encoded protein: CASSFAGARDTQYF.

This clonotype turned up a few times. The chain uses TRBV29-1 and TRBJ2-7, with 8 bases aligning to TRBD2. The CDR3 covers 13 residues. The V segment lost 4 bases and the J segment 3 bases; nucleotides outside the gene matches: 5. Germline CDR1 SQVTM, CDR2 ANQGSEA. CDR3 protein: CSVVREGIYEQYF. The CDR3 region has the DNA TGCAGCGTTGTACGGGAGGGTATCTACGAGCAGTACTTC.

The J gene is TRBJ2-3, the V gene TRBV7-2; no clear D. The CDR3 runs to 15 residues. Germline assignment: CDR1 SGHTA and CDR2 FQGNSA. V lost 0 bases to trimming and J lost 2 bases, with 9 bases between them. The CDR3 region has the DNA TGTGCCAGCAGCTTAGCAGGGCAGGACACAGATACGCAGTATTTT. This translates into CASSLAGQDTDTQYF.

This chain uses TRBV5-1 with TRBJ2-7; D is perhaps TRBD1 (5 bases). Germline CDR1 SGHRS, CDR2 YFSETQ. Trimming pared 4 bases from V and 6 bases from J, leaving 14 bases between. The CDR3 totals 13 residues. The CDR3 DNA reads as TGCGCCAGCAGCATTAGACAGCCTGGCGAGCAGTACTTC. Amino acids: CASSIRQPGEQYF.

The chain carries TRBV20-1 and TRBJ2-3; no reliable D call. Germline CDR1 and CDR2: DFQATT and SNEGSKA (reference sequence). This CDR3 is 14 amino acids long. V lost 3 bases, J lost 2 bases, and 12 bases lay in between. The CDR3, as DNA: TGCAGTGCTAGGGTACGCGGCCACACAGATACGCAGTATTTT. It codes for CSARVRGHTDTQYF.

This clonotype has only a few counts. The V and J genes are TRBV5-1 and TRBJ2-7, with 10 bases matching TRBD1. J was trimmed by 4 bases and V by 4 bases; bases with no gene match: 11. CDR1 is SGHRS, CDR2 YFSETQ, per germline. CDR3 size: 16 residues. CDR3 coding DNA: TGCGCCAGCAGCGCGGACCTGGGACAGGGGAAATACGAGCAGTACTTC. Protein: CASSADLGQGKYEQYF.

The J gene is TRBJ2-3, the V gene TRBV5-1; TRBD1 matches at 9 bases. Germline V gives CDR1 SGHRS, CDR2 YFSETQ. The CDR3 consists of 16 residues. V trimming: 0 bases; J trimming: 3 bases; junction bases outside the gene matches: 5. DNA for the CDR3: TGCGCCAGCAGCTTGGGGGACAGGGCCCTTACAGATACGCAGTATTTT. This gives the protein CASSLGDRALTDTQYF.

This clonotype was found a few times. The J gene is TRBJ2-3, the V gene TRBV12-5; D not certain. The germline V gene encodes CDR1 LGHNT and CDR2 FRNRAP. This CDR3 region has 18 residues. Trimming left V 0 bases short and J 2 bases short, with 18 bases between. In DNA, the CDR3 is TGTGCTAGTGGTTTGGTAAAATCGGGCGAAAGGTCCACAGATACGCAGTATTTT. This translates into CASGLVKSGERSTDTQYF.